This T cell receptor (beta chain) was captured in a study of metastatic and nonmetastatic thyroid tumors. With 2 bases removed from V and 3 bases from J, the gap between germline ends came to 10 bases. The CDR3 loop spans 15 amino acids. About this clone: What it recognizes is unknown.

Using MiXCR, TCRdb re-called clones from the PCR reads. Here the sample spans under 20,000 clones, approximately 30% being singletons. Study results and limitations: Reportedly, malignant thyroid tumors had significantly higher TCR beta diversity than benign nodules, in blood and tumor.

Thyroid surgery was preceded by no treatment in any patient. This receptor was identified in a female donor with papillary thyroid cancer or a benign thyroid nodule (not recorded which). Some clones in this sample may be carry-over from other donors' samples. Sequencing was done on a sample of adjacent normal tissue. The chain is built from TRBV12-3 or TRBV12-4 and TRBJ2-2; D is possibly TRBD2 (5 bases). CDR3 sequence: CASSLRGWDTGELFF. In DNA, the CDR3 is TGTGCCAGCAGTTTACGGGGTTGGGACACCGGGGAGCTGTTTTTT.